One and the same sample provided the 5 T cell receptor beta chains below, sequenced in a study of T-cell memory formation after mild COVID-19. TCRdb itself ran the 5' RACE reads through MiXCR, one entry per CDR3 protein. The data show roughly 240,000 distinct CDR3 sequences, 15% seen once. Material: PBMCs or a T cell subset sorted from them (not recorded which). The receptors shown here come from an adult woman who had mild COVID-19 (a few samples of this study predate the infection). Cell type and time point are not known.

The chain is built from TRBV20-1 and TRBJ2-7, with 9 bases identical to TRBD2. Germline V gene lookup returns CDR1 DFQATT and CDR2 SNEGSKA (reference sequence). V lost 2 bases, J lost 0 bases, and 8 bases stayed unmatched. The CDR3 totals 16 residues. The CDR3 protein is CSARFSGGWSSYEQYF. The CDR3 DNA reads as TGCAGTGCTAGATTTAGCGGGGGCTGGAGCTCCTACGAGCAGTACTTC.

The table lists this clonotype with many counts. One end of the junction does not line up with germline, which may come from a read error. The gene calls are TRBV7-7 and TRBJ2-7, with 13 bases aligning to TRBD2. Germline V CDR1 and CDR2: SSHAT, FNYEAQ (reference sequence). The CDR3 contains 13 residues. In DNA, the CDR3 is TGTGCTAGCAGCTCCGGACTAGCGGGAGAAAAGTACTTC. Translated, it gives CASSSGLAGEKYF.

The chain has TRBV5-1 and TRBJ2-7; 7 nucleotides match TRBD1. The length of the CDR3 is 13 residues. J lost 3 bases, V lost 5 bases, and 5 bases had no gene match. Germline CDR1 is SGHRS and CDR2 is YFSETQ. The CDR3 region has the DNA TGCGCCAGCAGAACCGACAGGGACTACGAGCAGTACTTC. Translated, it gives CASRTDRDYEQYF. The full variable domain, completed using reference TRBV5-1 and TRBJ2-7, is KAGVTQTPRYLIKTRGQQVTLSCSPISGHRSVSWYQQTPGQGLQFLFEYFSETQRNKGNFPGRFSGRQFSNSRSEMNVSTLELGDSALYLCASRTDRDYEQYFGPGTRLTVT.

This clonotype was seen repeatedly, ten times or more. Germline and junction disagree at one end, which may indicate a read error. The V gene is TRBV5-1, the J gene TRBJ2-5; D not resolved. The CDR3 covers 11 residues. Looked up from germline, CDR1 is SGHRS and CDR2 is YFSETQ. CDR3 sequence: CASSLKETQYF. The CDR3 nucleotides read TGTGCCAGCAGCTTAAAAGAGACCCAGTACTTC.

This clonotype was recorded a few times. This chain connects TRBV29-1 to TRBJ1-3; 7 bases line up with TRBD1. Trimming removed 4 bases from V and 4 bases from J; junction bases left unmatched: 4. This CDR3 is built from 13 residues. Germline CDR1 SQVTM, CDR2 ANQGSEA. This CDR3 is CSVGDRLGNTIYF. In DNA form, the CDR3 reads TGCAGCGTTGGGGACAGACTAGGAAACACCATATATTTT.